The source of this T cell receptor (beta chain) is a study of blood T cell repertoires in COVID-19 (dated by TCRdb to the early 2020s). Notes on the research overall: Collaborator samples came from the United States, Italy and Spain and covered acute and convalescent phases of COVID-19. The dataset comprised deeply sampled blood TCRbeta repertoires from subjects exposed to, actively infected with, or recovered from COVID-19. The repertoires were released in a freely available public database meant as a resource for research on the immune response to SARS-CoV-2. The prospective study material was composed of cDNA or gDNA derived from T cells, B-cell-depleted T cells, or PBMCs. The samples were drawn from two sources: the first 160 participants of the ongoing ImmuneRACE study, and about 1,300 subjects contributed by 6 global collaborators. Where available, HLA class I and class II types were taken from metadata supplied by the sample provider and were not determined by assay-based typing. The sample metadata nearly always contained a de-identified subject ID, COVID-19 status, age in years and sex.

TCRbeta CDR3 regions were amplified from genomic DNA by means of the immunoSEQ Assay, a bias-controlled multiplex PCR. As for the authors' bioinformatics: The number of nucleated cells in each sample was estimated from the amplification of reference gene primers within the assay. Sequence reads were collapsed and filtered to measure the absolute abundance of every unique TCRbeta CDR3 rearrangement. For each sample, productive Simpson clonality was calculated by taking the square root of Simpson's diversity index across productive rearrangements. TCRdb carries this immuneACCESS record with in-frame sequences only. Its versions omit some clonotypes, under half of them owing to an unresolved V gene in the studies checked, with the rest unexplained. V and J calls and clone size follow that table, whereas D and trimming were derived from the DNA. The sample has about 80,000 clones on record, 70% to 90% of them singletons. About 12% of the sample lies in the top ten.

Summary of the overall study and its limitations: How much clinical and demographic metadata was included differed by source and by participant, and the metadata was provided uncurated.

Details on this clone: This receptor's antigen is unknown. Base qualities are not recorded, but no much larger clone differs from it by a single base.

Collaborating institutions collected whole blood in K2EDTA tubes following their own protocols. Collaborator samples were shipped for TCRbeta analysis as frozen whole blood, isolated PBMCs, or DNA extracted from either sample type. In the germline V gene, CDR1 corresponds to ENHRY and CDR2 to SYGVKD. The CDR3 numbers 13 residues from cysteine through phenylalanine. CDR3 DNA is the only sequence kept; it has 39 bases, read in frame from the first base. Germline trimming: 5 bases from V, 5 bases from J; junction bases outside gene matches: 5. The source material was peripheral blood. The V gene is TRBV10-3 and the J gene is TRBJ2-5; 7 bases in between match TRBD2. The sequence came from a man in his sixties or seventies with active or convalescent COVID-19. The CDR3 reads CAISLTSAETQYF. In nucleotides, the sequence is TGTGCCATCAGTCTTACTAGCGCTGAGACCCAGTACTTC.